A selection of T cell receptor beta chains follows, all from one sample in a study of T cells in localized non-small cell lung cancer. Libraries were prepared by immunoSEQ multiplex PCR; TCRdb keeps only in-frame clonotypes and omits some of them. The data show over 1,500 clones, with 15% to 20% seen just once and around 20% held by the top ten. The sequenced sample was normal lung tissue next to the tumor, obtained before any cancer treatment. These receptor sequences come from a male donor older than 55 with stage III squamous cell lung carcinoma. The CDR3 runs from the conserved cysteine through the conserved F or W. The D gene is left open where the match is weak. A clone size is listed for some rows: how often the clone was seen (once, few, many), or a class if it is expanded.

J | size | D | V | DNA | CDR3
TRBJ1-1 | . | . | TRBV5-1 | TGCGCCAGCAGCTCCCGGACAGCGAACACTGAAGCTTTCTTT | CASSSRTANTEAFF
TRBJ1-4 | many | TRBD1 | TRBV9 | TGTGCCAGCAGCCCCCACAGGGGAGCGGGTGAAAAACTGTTTTTT | CASSPHRGAGEKLFF
TRBJ2-2 | few | TRBD1 | TRBV6-8 | TGTGCCAGCAGTTCTGGACAGGGGAGGAGTGGCACCGGGGAGCTGTTTTTT | CASSSGQGRSGTGELFF
TRBJ1-3 | few | . | TRBV28 | TGTGCCAGCAGTTTACCCTACAGGGCCTACTCTGGAAACACCATATATTTT | CASSLPYRAYSGNTIYF
TRBJ1-1 | . | TRBD1 | TRBV10-2 | TGCGCCAGCAGTGAGTCGACAGGGCGAACTGAAGCTTTCTTT | CASSESTGRTEAFF
TRBJ2-5 | medium-sized | TRBD2 | TRBV9 | TGTGCCAGCAGCGGCCTCATCGGACTAGCGGGGGGTGAGACCCAGTACTTC | CASSGLIGLAGGETQYF
TRBJ1-1 | . | . | TRBV9 | TGTGCCAGCAGCGTCACAGGGTTAGGAGAGGCTTTCTTT | CASSVTGLGEAFF
TRBJ2-7 | . | TRBD1 | TRBV6-8 | TGTGCCAGCAGTTACGCGACAGGGGGTGCCTACGAGCAGTACTTC | CASSYATGGAYEQYF
TRBJ2-1 | few | TRBD2 | TRBV9 | TGTGCCAGCAGCCCCACTAGCGGCAATGAGCAGTTCTTC | CASSPTSGNEQFF
TRBJ2-3 | . | TRBD2 | TRBV30 | TGTGCCTGGAGTGGTCGGCTAGCGGGGGGGACAGATACGCAGTATTTT | CAWSGRLAGGTDTQYF
TRBJ1-6 | . | . | TRBV19 | TGTGCCAGTAATTCGGCGAGGGTTCCTTCACCCCTCCACTTT | CASNSARVPSPLHF
TRBJ1-2 | . | TRBD1 | TRBV6-8 | TGTGCCAGCAGTTATTCGACAGGGGGCTCTGGCTACACCTTC | CASSYSTGGSGYTF
TRBJ2-2 | . | . | TRBV5-1 | TGCGCCAGCAGCCCGGGACTGAGGGCCGGGGAGCTGTTTTTT | CASSPGLRAGELFF
TRBJ2-1 | few | . | TRBV11-3 | TGTGCCAGCGGCCAGGGGGGGGCAGGGTACAATGAGCAGTTCTTC | CASGQGGAGYNEQFF
TRBJ2-2 | . | . | TRBV7-6 | TGTGCCAGCAGCAGAGAAGGGGGGGCGAACACCGGGGAGCTGTTTTTT | CASSREGGANTGELFF
TRBJ2-7 | many | . | TRBV11-3 | TGTGCCAGCAGCTTATACTCGGGGAACCAGCACTACGAGCAGTACTTC | CASSLYSGNQHYEQYF
TRBJ1-6 | few | . | TRBV30 | TGTGCCTGGAAGGGCAGCCGTCAAACGGCCCTCCACTTT | CAWKGSRQTALHF
TRBJ1-2 | many | . | TRBV11-3 | TGTGCCAGCAGCTTGGGCCCGAGGAGGGGGGGCTACACCTTC | CASSLGPRRGGYTF
TRBJ2-3 | . | TRBD2 | TRBV11-3 | TGTGCCAGCAGCTTGTTGGGGACTAACACAGATACGCAGTATTTT | CASSLLGTNTDTQYF
TRBJ2-6 | medium-sized | TRBD1 | TRBV11-3 | TGTGCCAGCAGCCCGGGACAGGGGGCTGGGGCCAACGTCCTGACTTTC | CASSPGQGAGANVLTF
TRBJ1-3 | medium-sized | . | TRBV11-3 | TGTGCCAGCCAGCTGGACAGAAAAGGAAACACCATATATTTT | CASQLDRKGNTIYF
TRBJ2-1 | large | . | TRBV11-3 | TGTGCCAGCAGCCCAGGGCCCTTGATCTACAATGAGCAGTTCTTC | CASSPGPLIYNEQFF
TRBJ1-2 | few | TRBD1 | TRBV9 | TGTGCCAGCCTCTCCCTACCGGGACAGGTGGGCGGCTACACCTTC | CASLSLPGQVGGYTF
TRBJ2-1 | large | . | TRBV11-3 | TGTGCCAGCAGCCCAGACAGTCTGATCTACAATGAGCAGTTCTTC | CASSPDSLIYNEQFF
TRBJ2-7 | once | TRBD1 | TRBV19 | TGTGCCAGTAGTAGTCCCCCTCAGGGGGCTCTCTACGAGCAGTACTTC | CASSSPPQGALYEQYF
TRBJ1-2 | . | TRBD1 | TRBV14 | TGTGCCAGCAGCCAGAGGGGACAGGGCAACTATGGCTACACCTTC | CASSQRGQGNYGYTF
TRBJ1-2 | . | TRBD1 | TRBV6-8 | TGTGCCAGCAGTGGCCGGGACAGGGGTACAAGCGGCTACACCTTC | CASSGRDRGTSGYTF
TRBJ1-1 | few | . | TRBV11-3 | TGTGCCAGCAGCAGAGAGTTGGGGATCACTGAAGCTTTCTTT | CASSRELGITEAFF
TRBJ2-3 | . | . | TRBV11-1 | TGTGCCAGCAGCTATGATGAGAGGCCAGGCGTGGGAGATACGCAGTATTTT | CASSYDERPGVGDTQYF
TRBJ2-1 | few | TRBD2 | TRBV4-1 | TGCGCCAGCAGCCAAGGGGGACTAGCGGGCGAGCAGTTCTTC | CASSQGGLAGEQFF
TRBJ2-7 | once | TRBD2 | TRBV30 | TGTGCCTGTTCCCAAGGCGGGGGCGAGCAGTACTTC | CACSQGGGEQYF
TRBJ2-5 | medium-sized | TRBD1 | TRBV11-3 | TGTGCCAGCAGCTTTTACAGGGGGAGAGGGGAGACCCAGTACTTC | CASSFYRGRGETQYF
TRBJ1-1 | . | TRBD1 | TRBV7-8 | TGTGCCAGCAGCAGGGGGCCGTGGACTGAAGCTTTCTTT | CASSRGPWTEAFF
TRBJ1-6 | . | . | TRBV30 | TGTGCCTCCTCAGGGGAATATAATTCACCCCTCCACTTT | CASSGEYNSPLHF
TRBJ2-7 | few | TRBD2 | TRBV11-3 | TGTGCCAGCAGCTTAAGCGGGGGGGCATACGAGCAGTACTTC | CASSLSGGAYEQYF
TRBJ2-3 | . | TRBD2 | TRBV12-5 | TGTGCTAGTGGTCCCAGCGGGGTCACAGATACGCAGTATTTT | CASGPSGVTDTQYF
TRBJ2-3 | . | . | TRBV30 | TGTGCCTGGAGTGTAAACGGGGGCGCCGCGGGTTTT | CAWSVNGGAAGF
TRBJ2-7 | . | . | TRBV4-1 | TGCGCCAGCAGCCAAGATTATGGACAGAGCTACGAGCAGTACTTC | CASSQDYGQSYEQYF
TRBJ2-1 | . | TRBD1 | TRBV12-5 | TGTGCCAGCTCCCGGACAGGGGCAAGCGTTGAGCAGTTCTTC | CASSRTGASVEQFF
TRBJ1-5 | few | . | TRBV11-3 | TGTGCCAGCAGCTTATCGGATGGCGCCGGTCAGCCCCAGCATTTT | CASSLSDGAGQPQHF
TRBJ2-1 | medium-sized | TRBD2 | TRBV9 | TGTGCCAGCAGCGTGGGAACTAACCTACTAGCGGCTTACAATGAGCAGTTCTTC | CASSVGTNLLAAYNEQFF